This T cell receptor (beta chain) was documented in a study of blood T cell repertoires in COVID-19. Study context: Sample material is recorded as cDNA or gDNA derived from T cells, B-cell-depleted T cells, or PBMCs.

Between the trimmed V and J ends, which lost 2 bases and 7 bases, there was a span of 15 bases. Germline V CDR1 and CDR2: LNHDA, SQIVND (reference sequence). The CDR3 is made up of 15 amino acids. Sequencing was performed with immunoSEQ multiplex PCR; in TCRdb, only in-frame clones are kept and a portion is missing. The sample has roughly 88,000 clones, approximately 90% seen once. The sequencing input was peripheral blood. The rearrangement joins TRBV19 to TRBJ1-5, with D possibly TRBD1 on 6 matching bases. The sequence derives from a woman between 50 and 59 years old in a cohort sampled during active COVID-19. The chain's CDR3 is CASSINLGAGQPQHF. The CDR3 bases are TGTGCCAGTAGTATAAATTTGGGGGCAGGCCAGCCCCAGCATTTT. The variable domain in full, completed from reference TRBV19 and TRBJ1-5, reads DGGITQSPKYLFRKEGQNVTLSCEQNLNHDAMYWYRQDPGQGLRLIYYSQIVNDFQKGDIAEGYSVSREKKESFPLTVTSAQKNPTAFYLCASSINLGAGQPQHFGDGTRLSIL.